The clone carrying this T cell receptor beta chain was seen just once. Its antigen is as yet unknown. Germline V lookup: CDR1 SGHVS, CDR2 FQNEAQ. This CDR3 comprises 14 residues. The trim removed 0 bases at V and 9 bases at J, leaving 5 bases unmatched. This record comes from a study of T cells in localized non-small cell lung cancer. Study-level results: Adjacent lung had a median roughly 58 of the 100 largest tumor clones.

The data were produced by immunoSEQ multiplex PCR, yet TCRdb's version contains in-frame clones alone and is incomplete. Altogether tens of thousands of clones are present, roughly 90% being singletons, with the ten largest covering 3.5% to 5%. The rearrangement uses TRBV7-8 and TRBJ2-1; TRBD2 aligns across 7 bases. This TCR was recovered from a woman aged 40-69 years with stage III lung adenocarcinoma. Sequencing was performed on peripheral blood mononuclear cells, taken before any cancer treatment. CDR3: CASSLAGGGGEQFF. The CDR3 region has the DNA TGTGCCAGCAGCTTAGCGGGCGGCGGGGGTGAGCAGTTCTTC. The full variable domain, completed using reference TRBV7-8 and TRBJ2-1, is GAGVSQSPRYKVAKRGQDVALRCDPISGHVSLFWYQQALGQGPEFLTYFQNEAQLDKSGLPSDRFFAERPEGSVSTLKIQRTQQEDSAVYLCASSLAGGGGEQFFGPGTRLTVL.